This section outlines one TCR beta chain sequence together with its context. It has no known antigen specificity. No base qualities exist here, and no much larger clone lies one base off it. TCRbeta CDR3 regions were amplified from genomic DNA by means of the immunoSEQ Assay, a bias-controlled multiplex PCR. The original methods were these. The number of nucleated cells in each sample was estimated from the amplification of reference gene primers within the assay. To quantify the absolute abundance of each unique TCRbeta CDR3 rearrangement, sequence reads were collapsed and filtered. For each sample, productive Simpson clonality was calculated as the square root of Simpson's diversity index over productive rearrangements. TCRdb mirrors the immuneACCESS table, restricted to in-frame sequences. Some clones are absent from its copies; in checked studies, under half trace to an unresolved V gene, and the reason for the others is unknown. V and J calls plus clone size are reproduced from that table; the DNA served to infer D and trimming. Present in this sample are about 170,000 clones, more than 85% of which were seen just once. The leading ten clones occupy 5.5% to 8.5% of the sample.

CDR1 and CDR2 are read off the germline V gene (reference sequence) as SEHNR and FQNEAQ. Trimming costs V 0 bases and J 2 bases, and their ends lie 13 bases apart. The CDR3 numbers 16 residues from cysteine through phenylalanine. CDR3 DNA is the only sequence kept; it has 48 bases, read in frame from the first base. The entry originates in a study of blood T cell repertoires in COVID-19 (dated by TCRdb to 2019 to 2021). About the investigation overall: Samples covering the acute and convalescent phases of COVID-19 were provided by collaborators in the United States, Italy and Spain. The prospective study material was composed of cDNA or gDNA derived from T cells, B-cell-depleted T cells, or PBMCs. The dataset comprised deeply sampled blood TCRbeta repertoires from subjects exposed to, actively infected with, or recovered from COVID-19. The repertoires were released in a freely available public database intended as a resource for research on the immune response to SARS-CoV-2. The samples were drawn from two sources: the first 160 participants of the ongoing ImmuneRACE study, and 1,254 subjects contributed by 6 global collaborators. The sample metadata nearly always contained a de-identified subject ID, COVID-19 status, age in years and sex. Where HLA class I and class II types were available, the types were taken from metadata supplied by the sample provider, not from assay-based typing.

Enrolling through a virtual design, the prospective study's participants ranged in age from roughly 18 to 90 years and lived across roughly 23 United States geographic areas. In the prospective study, cohorts were assigned on the basis of participant-reported clinical history obtained from a screening survey and a study questionnaire. For ImmuneRACE Cohort 3, a participant was defined as recovered based on two consecutive negative NP/OP PCR tests, clearance by a healthcare professional, or resolution of symptoms. In the prospective study, mobile phlebotomists collected whole blood, serum and a nasopharyngeal or oropharyngeal swab from each participant. Over an approximately 2-month period, participants in the prospective study had the option of providing additional blood draws and questionnaires. Before DNA extraction, blood samples from the prospective study were shipped at room temperature or frozen.

General study outcomes and caveats: Clinical and demographic metadata were provided uncurated, with the amount varying by source and participant.

Sequenced input: PBMCs or T cells enriched from blood (not recorded which). The receptor was isolated from a woman in her forties or fifties who had recovered from COVID-19. The rearrangement joined TRBV7-9 to TRBJ2-5; TRBD2 is perhaps the D gene, given 5 matching bases. CDR3 region: CASSLAQRAVQETQYF. The bases are TGTGCCAGCAGCTTAGCGCAAAGAGCGGTACAAGAGACCCAGTACTTC.